This entry lists 3 T cell receptor beta chains sequenced from one sample in a study of blood T cell repertoires in COVID-19. This table comes from immunoSEQ multiplex PCR, and its TCRdb copy is limited to in-frame clones, with some not included. Among about 110,000 clones, about two thirds were seen once, and the ten largest hold 0.86%. Material: peripheral blood. These TCRs come from a human donor with acute or convalescent COVID-19. The donor label of this sample is uncertain.

V is TRBV5-1 and J is TRBJ1-4, with 8 nucleotides matching TRBD1. The CDR3 contains 15 residues. V was clipped by 2 bases and J by 1 base; unmatched bases: 1. CDR1 and CDR2 (germline): SGHRS, YFSETQ. The CDR3 loop is CASSFGQGTNEKLFF. Here the CDR3 DNA reads TGCGCCAGCAGCTTCGGACAGGGAACTAATGAAAAACTGTTTTTT.

This rearrangement joins TRBV11-2 to TRBJ1-5; the D gene is possibly TRBD1 (5 bases). The V gene's germline CDR1 is SGHAT and CDR2 FQNNGV. V was shortened by 5 bases and J by 4 bases, with 9 bases between the two germline ends. This CDR3 region has 13 residues. Written as DNA, the CDR3 is TGTGCCAGCAGCCCAGGGCCGAATCAGCCCCAGCATTTT. Translating gives CASSPGPNQPQHF.

The table lists this clone with a few counts. The genes are TRBV30 and TRBJ1-2; D gene ambiguous. This CDR3 spans 12 amino acids. The V gene's germline CDR1 is GTSNPN and CDR2 SVGIG (reference sequence). Deletions cut 0 bases from V and 4 bases from J, with 6 bases between. The CDR3 DNA sequence: TGTGCCTGGAGTGTACACAGCTATGGCTACACCTTC. Amino acids: CAWSVHSYGYTF.